The 24 T cell receptor beta chains below come from one sample, sequenced in a study of response to subunit inactivated influenza vaccine (dated by TCRdb to 2016 to 2019). The library was built by means of RT-PCR. The reads were generated on an Illumina HiSeq 2500. TCRdb's own reprocessing of the public reads used fastp at Q25 and MiXCR and kept productive beta chains. Here each entry gathers all rows of one CDR3 protein and keeps the most common genes and DNA. The sample table shows about 540,000 distinct CDR3 sequences, and 20% to 25% are seen once. The top ten constitute 2.8% of the sample. These data also featured in a second study, about T cells expressing NK-cell markers. Looking at the second paper: 5'RACE template switching, by which a universal primer site and unique molecular identifiers were added, was used to make TCR beta cDNA libraries.

The sample here was CD4+ T cells sorted from PBMCs, taken 11 to 12 days after vaccination. These TCRs come from a man aged 50-59 years who received an inactivated influenza vaccine. Donor details come from another sample of the same person, matched by shared clones.

Regarding this clonotype: At one end the junction does not follow the germline gene, possibly because of a read error. V and J are TRBV20-1 and TRBJ1-1; possibly TRBD1 for D (6 bases). Germline values: CDR1 DFQATT, CDR2 SNEGSKA (reference sequence). The CDR3 is 13 residues long. CDR3 DNA sequence: TGCAGTGCTAGAGAGACAAGGGACACTAAAGCTTTCTTT. Its protein is CSARETRDTKAFF.

This rearrangement joins TRBV7-2 to TRBJ2-1; 11 bases are a match to TRBD2. Germline V gene sequence: CDR1 SGHTA, CDR2 FQGNSA. The CDR3 is 15 amino acids. V shed 2 bases, J shed 6 bases, and the junction held 3 bases outside the gene matches. CDR3 amino acids: CASSLLGLAGNEQFF. The CDR3 DNA sequence: TGTGCCAGCAGCTTACTTGGACTAGCGGGCAATGAGCAGTTCTTC. Using reference TRBV7-2 and TRBJ2-1 for the parts outside the CDR3, the full variable domain is GAGVSQSPSNKVTEKGKDVELRCDPISGHTALYWYRQSLGQGLEFLIYFQGNSAPDKSGLPSDRFSAERTGGSVSTLTIQRTQQEDSAVYLCASSLLGLAGNEQFFGPGTRLTVL.

The chain employs TRBV20-1 and TRBJ1-5; TRBD1 agrees at 9 bases. Germline V gives CDR1 DFQATT, CDR2 SNEGSKA (reference sequence). The V and J ends lost 6 bases and 7 bases, in that order; junction bases with no gene match: 10. The CDR3 length is 14 residues. The CDR3 DNA reads TGCAGTGCGCCCGGGACAGGGAATAGACAGCCCCAGCATTTT. It encodes CSAPGTGNRQPQHF.

The chain joins TRBV20-1 to TRBJ1-1; D not resolved. Germline V gives CDR1 DFQATT, CDR2 SNEGSKA (reference sequence). The CDR3 covers 14 residues. Trimming removed 6 bases at V and 4 bases at J, with 18 bases between. CDR3 sequence (DNA): TGCAGTGCCAGCGGCGGGGTGGGAACCACTGAAGCTTTCTTT. Amino acid sequence: CSASGGVGTTEAFF.

The rearrangement links TRBV12-3 or TRBV12-4 to TRBJ2-3; 8 bases are a match to TRBD1. This CDR3 contains 13 residues. Trimming cost V 7 bases and J 7 bases; bases outside gene matches: 7. The CDR3 spells CASIRTGSYTQYF. CDR3 in DNA: TGTGCCAGCATCCGGACAGGGTCGTATACGCAGTATTTT.

This chain uses TRBV6-2 or TRBV6-3 with TRBJ2-6, with D possibly being TRBD2 (6 bases). Trimming pared 6 bases from V and 0 bases from J, leaving 12 bases between. Germline V gives CDR1 MNHEY, CDR2 SVGEGT. The CDR3 consists of 16 residues. The CDR3 DNA reads TGTGCCAGCAGACCGGGACTCCTCTCTGGGGCCAACGTCCTGACTTTC. It codes for CASRPGLLSGANVLTF.

The chain combines TRBV6-5 with TRBJ1-2, with D possibly matching TRBD1 (5 bases). The V gene lost 3 bases and the J gene lost 8 bases, with 19 bases spanning the gap. CDR1 is MNHEY, CDR2 SVGAGI, per germline. CDR3 length equals 15 residues. CDR3 coding DNA: TGTGCCAGCAGTTATGGGGCAGGACCTAAGGGGGGCTACACCTTC. This sequence encodes CASSYGAGPKGGYTF.

This clonotype was counted between two and nine times. The chain has TRBV4-3 and TRBJ2-3; 7 bases map to TRBD2. This CDR3 comprises 15 residues. Germline V gene sequence: CDR1 LGHNA, CDR2 YSLEER. The V segment lost 0 bases and the J segment 3 bases; nucleotides outside the gene matches: 3. CDR3 DNA: TGCGCCAGCAGCCAAGATTACGGGGGGACAGATACGCAGTATTTT. Translation gives CASSQDYGGTDTQYF.

This chain links TRBV20-1 with TRBJ1-6, with D possibly being TRBD1 (5 bases). CDR3 length equals 14 residues. V dropped 4 bases and J dropped 7 bases, with 14 bases sitting between them. Germline V gene sequence: CDR1 DFQATT, CDR2 SNEGSKA (reference sequence). This CDR3 is CSATSGHPNSPLHF. The CDR3 DNA is TGCAGTGCTACTTCAGGACATCCCAATTCACCCCTCCACTTT.

The J gene is TRBJ1-2, the V gene TRBV20-1; possibly TRBD1 for D (6 bases). The CDR3 is made up of 13 amino acids. Germline loops: CDR1 DFQATT, CDR2 SNEGSKA (reference sequence). Trimming took off 0 bases at V and 8 bases at J, with 13 bases between the two ends. Written as DNA, the CDR3 is TGCAGTGCTAGAGATACGGGACACGACGGCTACACCTTC. Its protein is CSARDTGHDGYTF.

The chain couples TRBV10-3 to TRBJ1-1; D call uncertain. Germline V gene data show CDR1 as ENHRY and CDR2 as SYGVKD. Trimming cost V 0 bases and J 3 bases, with 5 bases left between them. The length of the CDR3 is 13 residues. This chain's CDR3 is CAISESSHTEAFF. The CDR3 nucleotides read TGTGCCATCAGTGAGTCGAGCCACACTGAAGCTTTCTTT.

This clonotype was counted between two and nine times. The chain carries TRBV20-1 and TRBJ2-7; 8 bases are a match to TRBD2. V shed 0 bases, J shed 5 bases, and the junction held 12 bases outside the gene matches. From germline, CDR1 is DFQATT and CDR2 SNEGSKA (reference sequence). This CDR3 has 16 residues. This CDR3 is CSARDPLAGRRDEQYF. The CDR3, as DNA: TGCAGTGCTAGAGATCCCTTAGCGGGAAGAAGGGACGAGCAGTACTTC.

The chain is built from TRBV6-2 or TRBV6-3 and TRBJ2-2; 9 bases fit TRBD2. This CDR3 region has 16 residues. The germline CDR1 and CDR2 sequences are MNHEY and SVGEGT. After removal of 4 bases from V and 4 bases from J, the junction contained 7 bases not matched to a gene. CDR3 sequence (DNA): TGTGCCAGCAGTTTCGGGACTAGCTGGGGCACCGGGGAGCTGTTTTTT. It is translated as CASSFGTSWGTGELFF.

The V and J genes are TRBV9 and TRBJ2-1; tentative D call: TRBD2 (6 bases). Per the germline V gene, CDR1 is SGDLS and CDR2 is YYNGEE. The V end lost 6 bases, the J end lost 4 bases, and 20 bases lay between the germline ends. The CDR3 is 16 amino acids. CDR3 DNA sequence: TGTGCCAGCACCATAGGGACCGGGAGCGGATACAATGAGCAGTTCTTC. The encoded protein is CASTIGTGSGYNEQFF.

This clonotype was picked up a small number of times. V is TRBV3-1 and J is TRBJ2-5, with 9 bases aligning to TRBD2. J gave up 3 bases and V 4 bases, and 12 bases lay outside the gene matches. CDR1 is LGHDT and CDR2 is YNNKEL in the germline V gene (reference sequence). The CDR3 extends over 17 amino acids. As DNA, the CDR3 is TGTGCCAGCAGCCGGGGGTCTGGTAGCGGGGGAAAAGAGACCCAGTACTTC. This sequence encodes CASSRGSGSGGKETQYF.

The chain combines TRBV14 with TRBJ2-3; D is perhaps TRBD1 (6 bases). Per the germline V gene, CDR1 is SGHDN and CDR2 is FVKESK. This CDR3 has 15 amino acids. V was pared by 3 bases and J by 2 bases, with 12 bases between. The CDR3 is CASSHGTHTTDTQYF. Written as DNA, the CDR3 is TGTGCCAGCAGCCACGGGACACACACCACAGATACGCAGTATTTT.

This clonotype came up a few times. J is TRBJ2-2 and V is TRBV5-1; 12 bases are shared with TRBD2. CDR1 is SGHRS, CDR2 YFSETQ, per germline. The trim removed 4 bases at V and 5 bases at J, leaving 9 bases unmatched. The CDR3 has 17 amino acids. Here the CDR3 reads CASSQGPTSGRTGELFF. The CDR3 DNA follows: TGCGCCAGCAGCCAGGGGCCTACTAGCGGGAGGACCGGGGAGCTGTTTTTT.

This clonotype was seen a few times. The chain joins TRBV24-1 to TRBJ2-3; the D is unclear. The germline gives CDR1 KGHDR, CDR2 SFDVKD. The CDR3 consists of 16 residues. V lost 2 bases, J lost 0 bases, and 11 bases lay in between. The CDR3 region is CATSDSGPASTDTQYF. The CDR3 DNA follows: TGTGCCACCAGTGATTCTGGCCCAGCTAGCACAGATACGCAGTATTTT.

The chain uses TRBV11-1 and TRBJ2-7; 7 bases line up with TRBD1. This CDR3 spans 14 amino acids. Germline CDR1 is SGHAT and CDR2 is FQDESV (reference sequence). The V gene end was trimmed by 7 bases and the J gene end by 5 bases; junction bases not matched to a gene: 11. CDR3 protein: CASTSTGVENEQYF. DNA of the CDR3: TGTGCCAGCACCTCTACAGGGGTTGAAAACGAGCAGTACTTC. Full variable domain (remainder filled in from reference TRBV11-1 and TRBJ2-7): EAEVAQSPRYKITEKSQAVAFWCDPISGHATLYWYRQILGQGPELLVQFQDESVVDDSQLPKDRFSAERLKGVDSTLKIQPAELGDSAMYLCASTSTGVENEQYFGPGTRLTVT.

This clonotype was seen more than once but under ten times. The chain is built from TRBV7-2 and TRBJ1-6; 11 positions agree with TRBD1. The CDR3 is 16 amino acids. The V gene's germline CDR1 is SGHTA and CDR2 FQGNSA. Trimming removed 3 bases from V and 7 bases from J; junction bases left unmatched: 5. The CDR3 coding sequence is TGTGCCAGCAGCTTTGGACAGGGGGCGTGGAATTCACCCCTCCACTTT. Translation: CASSFGQGAWNSPLHF.

The table lists this clonotype with a few counts. The chain links TRBV20-1 to TRBJ2-7, with 11 bases matching TRBD2. After removal of 6 bases from V and 2 bases from J, the junction contained 3 bases not matched to a gene. CDR3 length: 13 residues. Looked up from germline, CDR1 is DFQATT and CDR2 is SNEGSKA (reference sequence). CDR3 protein: CSAPGLAAYEQYV. For the CDR3, the DNA is TGCAGTGCCCCGGGACTAGCGGCCTACGAGCAGTACGTC.

This CDR3 is CASRNRGSNTGELFF. In nucleotides, the CDR3 is TGCGCCAGCAGGAACAGGGGATCGAACACCGGGGAGCTGTTTTTT. The chain combines TRBV5-1 with TRBJ2-2, with TRBD1 matching 7 bases. The CDR3 extends over 15 amino acids. Germline values: CDR1 SGHRS, CDR2 YFSETQ. The junction had 4 bases not matched to a gene; V was cut back by 5 bases and J by 0 bases.

This clonotype appeared many times. CDR3 in DNA: TGTGCCAGCGGGGTAGGACAGACCCAGTACTTC. It translates to CASGVGQTQYF. This chain uses TRBV28 with TRBJ2-5, with D unresolved. V lost 8 bases and J lost 6, with 10 bases in between. CDR1 MDHEN and CDR2 SYDVKM come from the germline V gene. The CDR3 is 11 amino acids.

The V and J genes are TRBV3-1 and TRBJ1-6, with D maybe TRBD1 (5 bases). V lost 1 base to trimming and J lost 6 bases, with 7 bases between them. The germline gives CDR1 LGHDT, CDR2 YNNKEL (reference sequence). The CDR3 has 14 residues. The CDR3 protein is CASSQVRVNSPLHF. The CDR3 DNA reads as TGTGCCAGCAGCCAAGTCAGGGTTAATTCACCCCTCCACTTT.